This T cell receptor beta chain was obtained from a study of blood T cell repertoires in COVID-19. On the study more broadly: The cDNA or gDNA used as material had been derived from T cells, B-cell-depleted T cells, or PBMCs.

Recruits, aged roughly 18 to 90 years, lived in 24 US areas. Membership in each cohort depended on participant-reported clinical history. V lost 5 bases and J lost 13, with 12 bases in between. The germline gives CDR1 GTSNPN, CDR2 SVGIG (reference sequence). The CDR3 has 11 amino acids. As handled by the study authors: It was from reference gene primer amplification that nucleated cell counts were estimated. Clones were sequenced by immunoSEQ multiplex PCR, and TCRdb holds only the in-frame ones, with some missing. That table supplies the V and J calls and clone size; D and trimming were determined from the DNA. The table shows some 170,000 clones, with roughly 87% occurring only once. The sample holds a few counts of this clone.

Material for sequencing was PBMCs or T cells enriched from blood (not recorded which). The V gene is TRBV30, the J gene TRBJ1-6; no clear D. The origin of this receptor is a human donor with acute COVID-19. The donor label of this sample is uncertain. Written as DNA, the CDR3 is TGTGCCTGGGGGTTACTTTGGCCCCTCCACTTT. Residues: CAWGLLWPLHF.